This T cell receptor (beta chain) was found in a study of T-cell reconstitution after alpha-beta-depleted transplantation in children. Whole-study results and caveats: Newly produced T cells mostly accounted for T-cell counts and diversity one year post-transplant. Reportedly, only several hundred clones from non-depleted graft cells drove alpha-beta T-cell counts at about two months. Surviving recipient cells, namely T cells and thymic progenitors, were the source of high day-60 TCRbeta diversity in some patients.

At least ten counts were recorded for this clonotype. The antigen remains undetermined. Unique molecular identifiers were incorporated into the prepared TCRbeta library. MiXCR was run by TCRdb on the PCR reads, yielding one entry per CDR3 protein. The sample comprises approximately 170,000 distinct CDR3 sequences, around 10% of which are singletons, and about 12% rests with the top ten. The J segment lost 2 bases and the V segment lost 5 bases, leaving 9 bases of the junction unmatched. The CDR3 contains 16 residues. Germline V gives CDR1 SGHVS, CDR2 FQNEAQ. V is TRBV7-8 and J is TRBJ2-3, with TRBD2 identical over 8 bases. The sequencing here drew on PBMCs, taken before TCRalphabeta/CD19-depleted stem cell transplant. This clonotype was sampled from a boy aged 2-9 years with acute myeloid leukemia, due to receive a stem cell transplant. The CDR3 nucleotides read TGTGCCAGCAGCCGCCGAGCGGGGGCCAACACAGATACGCAGTATTTT. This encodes CASSRRAGANTDTQYF.